A selection of T cell receptor beta chains follows, all from one sample in a study of identical twins. One entry per CDR3 protein, called by TCRdb with MiXCR from the 5' RACE reads. Counted here are 450,000 to 650,000 distinct CDR3 sequences, around 9.6% occurring once; the ten biggest clones make up under 3.5%. These data were also reused for a study on yellow fever vaccine responses in identical twins.

Sequenced sample: PBMCs. These receptors came from a woman aged 18-29 years in good health. CDR3s include the opening cysteine and the closing phenylalanine or tryptophan. A D gene is named only where the DNA matches it firmly. Expanded clones are given a class, and other clones once, few, many or no size at all.

-,TRBJ2-7,-,TRBV6-5,CASSYASGESYEQYF,TGTGCCAGCAGTTACGCCTCAGGGGAAAGCTACGAGCAGTACTTC
TRBD2,TRBJ2-2,many,TRBV4-3,CASSHGGLAVNTGELFF,TGCGCCAGCAGCCACGGGGGACTAGCGGTGAACACCGGGGAGCTGTTTTTT
TRBD2,TRBJ2-7,many,TRBV7-2,CASSLETSGRTYEQYF,TGTGCCAGCAGCTTAGAAACTAGCGGGAGGACATACGAGCAGTACTTC
-,TRBJ2-1,many,TRBV7-9,CASRYIQGPYNEQFF,TGTGCCAGCAGATACATACAGGGACCCTACAATGAGCAGTTCTTC
-,TRBJ2-4,few,TRBV4-2,CASSQGLNGDIQYF,TGTGCCAGCAGCCAAGGGCTCAACGGGGACATTCAGTACTTC
-,TRBJ2-1,few,TRBV19,CASRPRGGEQFF,TGTGCCAGTAGACCGAGGGGGGGTGAGCAGTTCTTC
TRBD2,TRBJ2-1,-,TRBV20-1,CSAYNPGLADDNEQFF,TGCAGTGCTTACAATCCGGGACTAGCGGACGACAATGAGCAGTTCTTC
TRBD1,TRBJ2-3,-,TRBV20-1,CRVTGVTDTQYF,TGCAGAGTCACAGGGGTCACAGATACGCAGTATTTT
-,TRBJ2-6,many,TRBV5-1,CASSLQGTGANVLTF,TGCGCCAGCAGCTTGCAGGGAACTGGGGCCAACGTCCTGACTTTC
-,TRBJ1-1,many,TRBV5-1,CASSQTGDTEAFF,TGCGCCAGCAGCCAAACAGGAGACACTGAAGCTTTCTTT
-,TRBJ2-1,few,TRBV11-2,CASSLGAGAHGEQFF,TGTGCCAGCAGCTTAGGGGCAGGGGCTCACGGTGAGCAGTTCTTC
TRBD1,TRBJ2-6,-,TRBV10-1,CASSGQGAGANVLTF,TGCGCCAGCAGCGGACAGGGGGCTGGGGCCAACGTCCTGACTTTC
-,TRBJ2-2,few,TRBV5-4,CASSTSGGQNTGELFF,TGTGCCAGCAGCACCTCGGGGGGACAGAACACCGGGGAGCTGTTTTTT
TRBD2,TRBJ2-3,-,TRBV11-2,CASSSFELAGGRNTQYF,TGTGCCAGCAGCAGCTTTGAACTAGCGGGAGGCCGTAATACGCAGTATTTT
TRBD1,TRBJ2-3,-,TRBV18,CASSPIPGQGPDTQYF,TGTGCCAGCTCACCAATCCCGGGACAGGGACCAGATACGCAGTATTTT
-,TRBJ1-6,-,TRBV20-1,CSARMGGIDNSPLHF,TGCAGTGCTAGAATGGGAGGGATTGATAATTCACCCCTCCACTTT
TRBD2,TRBJ2-3,-,TRBV7-9,CASSLGLAVVDTQYF,TGTGCCAGCAGCTTAGGTCTAGCGGTGGTGGATACGCAGTATTTT
TRBD1,TRBJ2-1,many,TRBV28,CASSSPGGVNEQFF,TGTGCCAGCAGTTCTCCAGGGGGTGTGAATGAGCAGTTCTTC
-,TRBJ2-1,-,TRBV12-5,CASGHRYEQFF,TGTGCTAGTGGTCATAGGTATGAGCAGTTCTTC
-,TRBJ2-5,many,TRBV29-1,CSVEEETQYF,TGCAGCGTTGAAGAAGAGACCCAGTACTTC
-,TRBJ1-5,-,TRBV20-1,CSARTTDGAQHF,TGCAGCGCCCGGACAACGGATGGAGCCCAGCATTTT
-,TRBJ2-6,few,TRBV7-9,CASSQALVLTF,TGTGCCAGCAGCCAAGCCCTCGTCCTGACTTTC
-,TRBJ2-7,-,TRBV27,CASSLKGNSRSYEQYF,TGTGCCAGCAGTTTAAAGGGAAATAGCCGGTCCTACGAGCAGTACTTC
-,TRBJ1-2,many,TRBV20-1,CSARPDSEIYGYTF,TGCAGTGCTAGACCAGACAGTGAAATCTATGGCTACACCTTC
TRBD2,TRBJ2-1,many,TRBV3-1,CASSRRLAGGGYEQFF,TGTGCCAGCAGCCGGCGGCTGGCGGGGGGCGGCTATGAGCAGTTCTTC
-,TRBJ1-1,many,TRBV7-3,CASSLSGQLTEAFF,TGTGCCAGCAGCTTATCCGGCCAGCTTACAGAAGCTTTCTTT
-,TRBJ2-1,-,TRBV20-1,CSARDSGGLAYNEQFF,TGCAGTGCTAGAGACTCCGGGGGGCTAGCGTACAATGAGCAGTTCTTC
-,TRBJ2-1,-,TRBV11-2,CASSFNRDPSYNEQFF,TGTGCCAGCAGCTTTAACCGGGACCCCTCCTACAATGAGCAGTTCTTC
-,TRBJ2-1,few,TRBV7-2,CASSYGPSYNEQFF,TGTGCCAGCAGCTACGGCCCCTCCTACAATGAGCAGTTCTTC
-,TRBJ2-1,-,TRBV7-9,CASSLGTPDEFF,TGTGCCAGCAGCCTCGGGACGCCTGACGAGTTCTTC
TRBD2,TRBJ2-1,few,TRBV20-1,CSALPGLAPLFYNEQFF,TGCAGTGCCCTACCGGGACTAGCCCCTCTTTTTTACAATGAGCAGTTCTTC
TRBD2,TRBJ2-7,-,TRBV28,CASSLLSGPGLNGQYF,TGTGCCAGCAGTTTACTCTCCGGTCCGGGACTAAACGGGCAGTACTTC
-,TRBJ2-5,-,TRBV7-3,CASSSLGGGPYETQYF,TGTGCCAGCAGCTCCCTCGGTGGGGGGCCGTATGAGACCCAGTACTTC
TRBD2,TRBJ2-3,few,TRBV13,CASSLSSGGDTQYF,TGTGCCAGCAGCTTATCTAGCGGGGGAGATACGCAGTATTTT
TRBD1,TRBJ2-7,-,TRBV10-3,CAIRMDRESYEQYF,TGTGCCATCAGGATGGACAGGGAGAGCTACGAGCAGTACTTC
-,TRBJ2-3,few,TRBV5-4,CASSFGVDTQYF,TGTGCCAGCAGCTTTGGTGTGGATACGCAGTATTTT
-,TRBJ2-7,-,TRBV10-3,CAISVRDGLSYEQYF,TGTGCCATCAGTGTCCGGGACGGCCTCTCCTACGAGCAGTACTTC
-,TRBJ2-5,-,TRBV7-2,CASSLRWDQETQYF,TGTGCCAGCAGCTTACGATGGGACCAAGAGACCCAGTACTTC
-,TRBJ2-5,many,TRBV5-1,CASSLFGGTKETQYF,TGCGCCAGCAGCTTGTTTGGCGGGACGAAAGAGACCCAGTACTTC
-,TRBJ2-7,few,TRBV28,CASSLRWGYEQYF,TGTGCCAGCAGTTTACGTTGGGGCTACGAGCAGTACTTC
-,TRBJ2-3,-,TRBV20-1,CSAARISTDTQYF,TGCAGTGCTGCCCGTATAAGCACAGATACGCAGTATTTT
TRBD1,TRBJ1-4,many,TRBV2,CASSGQGTNEKLFF,TGTGCCAGCAGCGGACAGGGGACAAATGAAAAACTGTTTTTT
-,TRBJ2-7,few,TRBV10-3,CAISESGQSYEQYF,TGTGCCATCAGTGAGTCAGGGCAGAGCTACGAGCAGTACTTC
-,TRBJ1-6,many,TRBV20-1,CSASAGEIYSPLHF,TGCAGTGCTAGCGCGGGGGAAATCTATTCACCCCTCCACTTT
TRBD2,TRBJ2-3,-,TRBV10-3,CAISDVSGGGTDTQYF,TGTGCCATCAGTGACGTTAGCGGGGGAGGCACAGATACGCAGTATTTT
-,TRBJ2-7,-,TRBV20-1,CSARDLGNPLPYEQYF,TGCAGTGCTAGAGATCTCGGAAACCCACTACCTTACGAGCAGTACTTC
-,TRBJ2-5,many,TRBV10-3,CAISSRDNEETQYF,TGTGCCATCAGTTCCCGGGACAACGAAGAGACCCAGTACTTC
TRBD2,TRBJ2-1,-,TRBV11-2,CASSLDFAGGHNEQFF,TGTGCCAGCAGCTTAGATTTCGCGGGGGGGCACAATGAGCAGTTCTTC
-,TRBJ2-1,-,TRBV11-1,CASSLEARGGYNEQFF,TGTGCCAGCAGCTTAGAGGCTAGGGGTGGTTACAATGAGCAGTTCTTC
-,TRBJ2-3,-,TRBV6-1,CASTQGWGGTDTQYF,TGTGCCAGCACTCAAGGATGGGGCGGCACAGATACGCAGTATTTT
-,TRBJ2-5,few,TRBV7-9,CASSLGSPELGETQYF,TGTGCCAGCAGCTTAGGATCGCCGGAACTTGGTGAGACCCAGTACTTC
TRBD1,TRBJ1-1,many,TRBV6-2/TRBV6-3,CASSYVQGAKNTEAFF,TGTGCCAGCAGTTACGTGCAGGGGGCAAAGAACACTGAAGCTTTCTTT
TRBD2,TRBJ2-7,few,TRBV12-3/TRBV12-4,CASTTTTSNEQYF,TGTGCCAGCACCACGACGACTAGCAACGAGCAGTACTTC
TRBD2,TRBJ2-1,-,TRBV7-3,CASSAKRGPYNEQFF,TGTGCCAGCAGCGCAAAGCGGGGTCCCTACAATGAGCAGTTCTTC